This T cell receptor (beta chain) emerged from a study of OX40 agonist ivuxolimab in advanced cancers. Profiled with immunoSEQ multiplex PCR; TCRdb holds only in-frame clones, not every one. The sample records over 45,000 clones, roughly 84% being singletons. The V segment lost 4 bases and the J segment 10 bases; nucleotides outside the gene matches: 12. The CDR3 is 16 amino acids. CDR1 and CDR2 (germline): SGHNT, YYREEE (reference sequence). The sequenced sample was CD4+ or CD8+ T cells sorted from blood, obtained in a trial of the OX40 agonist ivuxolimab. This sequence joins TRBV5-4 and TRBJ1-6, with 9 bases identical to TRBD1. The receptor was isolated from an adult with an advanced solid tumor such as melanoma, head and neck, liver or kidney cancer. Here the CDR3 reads CASSQPGQGGGSPLHF. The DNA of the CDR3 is TGTGCCAGCAGCCAACCGGGACAGGGAGGAGGGTCACCCCTCCACTTT.